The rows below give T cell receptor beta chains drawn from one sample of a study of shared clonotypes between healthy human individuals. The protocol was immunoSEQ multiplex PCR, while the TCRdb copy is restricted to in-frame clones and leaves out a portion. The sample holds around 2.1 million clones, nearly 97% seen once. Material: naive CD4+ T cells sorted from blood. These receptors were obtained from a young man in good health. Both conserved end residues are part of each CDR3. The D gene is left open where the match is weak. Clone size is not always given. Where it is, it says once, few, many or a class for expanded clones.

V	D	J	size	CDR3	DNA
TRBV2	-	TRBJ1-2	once	CASSEGGGAEGYTF	TGTGCCAGCAGTGAAGGAGGGGGGGCAGAGGGCTACACCTTC
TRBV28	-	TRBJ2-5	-	CASSLVVETQYF	TGTGCCAGCAGTTTGGTCGTGGAGACCCAGTACTTC
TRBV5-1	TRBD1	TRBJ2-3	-	CASSYPGQATQYF	TGCGCCAGCAGCTACCCGGGACAGGCTACGCAGTATTTT
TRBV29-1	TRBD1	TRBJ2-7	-	CSVDHDRAPYEQYF	TGCAGCGTAGATCATGACAGGGCCCCCTACGAGCAGTACTTC
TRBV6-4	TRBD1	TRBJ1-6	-	CASSVTGGHSPLHF	TGTGCCAGCAGTGTTACAGGGGGCCATTCACCCCTCCACTTT
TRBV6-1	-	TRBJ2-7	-	CASRTRDRSYEQYF	TGTGCCAGCAGGACCCGAGACAGAAGCTACGAGCAGTACTTC
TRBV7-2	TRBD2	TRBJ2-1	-	CASSSGTSGRRFF	TGTGCCAGCAGCTCCGGGACTAGCGGGAGGCGTTTCTTC
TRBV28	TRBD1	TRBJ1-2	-	CASSSGTGGSYGYTF	TGTGCCAGCAGTTCCGGGACAGGGGGGAGCTATGGCTACACCTTC
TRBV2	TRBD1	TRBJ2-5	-	CASKFQGQQETQYF	TGTGCCAGCAAGTTCCAGGGACAGCAAGAGACCCAGTACTTC
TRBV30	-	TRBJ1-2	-	CAWSGQGGYTF	TGTGCCTGGAGTGGCCAGGGTGGCTACACCTTC
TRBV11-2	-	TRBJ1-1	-	CASSLGDTIIQNTEAFF	TGTGCCAGCAGCTTAGGGGACACCATAATCCAGAACACTGAAGCTTTCTTT
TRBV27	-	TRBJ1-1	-	CASRGTLGTEAFF	TGTGCCAGCAGGGGAACCCTGGGAACTGAAGCTTTCTTT
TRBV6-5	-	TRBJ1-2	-	CASSYKGDGYTF	TGTGCCAGCAGCTACAAGGGCGATGGCTACACCTTC
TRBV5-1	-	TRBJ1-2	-	CASSLGDGPSNYGYTF	TGCGCCAGCAGCTTGGGGGACGGGCCCTCCAACTATGGCTACACCTTC
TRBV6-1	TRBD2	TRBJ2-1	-	CASRGLAVYNEQFF	TGTGCCAGCAGGGGACTAGCGGTCTACAATGAGCAGTTCTTC
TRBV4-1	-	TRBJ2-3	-	CASSQAPGLRTDTQYF	TGCGCCAGCAGCCAGGCTCCGGGACTCCGCACAGATACGCAGTATTTT
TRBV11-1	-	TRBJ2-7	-	CASSPSVDSYEQYF	TGTGCCAGCAGCCCTAGCGTTGACTCCTACGAGCAGTACTTC
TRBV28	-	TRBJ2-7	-	CASSFGRTFYEQYF	TGTGCCAGCAGTTTCGGGAGAACCTTCTACGAGCAGTACTTC
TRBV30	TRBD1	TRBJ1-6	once	CAWGDRQNSPLHF	TGTGCCTGGGGGGACAGGCAAAATTCACCCCTCCACTTT
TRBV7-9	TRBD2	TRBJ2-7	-	CASSFTGTSGSEQYF	TGTGCCAGCAGCTTTACCGGGACTAGTGGATCCGAGCAGTACTTC
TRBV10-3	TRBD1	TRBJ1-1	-	CAISGTGYTEAFF	TGTGCCATCAGCGGGACAGGATATACTGAAGCTTTCTTT
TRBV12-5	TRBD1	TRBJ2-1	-	CASGLDRGTPGQFF	TGTGCTAGTGGTTTGGACAGGGGGACCCCCGGGCAGTTCTTC
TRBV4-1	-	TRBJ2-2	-	CASSQVGIGELFF	TGCGCCAGCAGCCAAGTCGGGATCGGGGAGCTGTTTTTT
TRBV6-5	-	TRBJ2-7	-	CASSYSQGSSLEQYF	TGTGCCAGCAGTTACTCACAGGGTTCCTCCCTCGAGCAGTACTTC
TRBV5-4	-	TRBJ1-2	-	CASTLGGGRAYGYTF	TGTGCCAGCACCCTCGGGGGGGGGCGGGCCTATGGCTACACCTTC
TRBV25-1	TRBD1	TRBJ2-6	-	CASSEVGQGLAGANVLTF	TGTGCCAGCAGTGAAGTCGGACAGGGGCTTGCTGGGGCCAACGTCCTGACTTTC
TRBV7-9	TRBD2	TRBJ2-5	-	CASSFFRAGEETQYF	TGTGCCAGCAGCTTTTTCCGAGCGGGAGAGGAGACCCAGTACTTC
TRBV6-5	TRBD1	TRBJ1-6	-	CASSRTGTNSPLHF	TGTGCCAGCAGCAGGACAGGAACCAATTCACCCCTCCACTTT
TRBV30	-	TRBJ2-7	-	CAWSQKGGGYYEQYF	TGTGCCTGGAGTCAAAAGGGTGGCGGATACTACGAGCAGTACTTC
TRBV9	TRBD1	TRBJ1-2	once	CASSASGQGFYGYTF	TGTGCCAGCAGCGCGTCGGGACAGGGGTTCTATGGCTACACCTTC
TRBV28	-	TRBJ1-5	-	CASSPPSSNQPQHF	TGTGCCAGCAGTCCGCCCAGCTCAAATCAGCCCCAGCATTTT
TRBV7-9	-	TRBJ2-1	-	CASSLLGGVFHEQFF	TGTGCCAGCAGCCTCCTAGGAGGGGTCTTCCATGAGCAGTTCTTC
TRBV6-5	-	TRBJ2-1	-	CASSQGNSYNEQFF	TGTGCCAGCAGCCAGGGGAACTCCTACAATGAGCAGTTCTTC
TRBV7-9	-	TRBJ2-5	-	CASSSSSPGTQYF	TGTGCCAGCAGCTCTTCAAGCCCGGGGACCCAGTACTTC
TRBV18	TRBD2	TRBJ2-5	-	CASSAPGGRQETQYF	TGTGCCAGCTCAGCCCCGGGGGGGCGCCAAGAGACCCAGTACTTC
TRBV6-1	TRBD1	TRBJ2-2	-	CASKTGGILGELFF	TGTGCCAGCAAGACAGGGGGCATTCTCGGGGAGCTGTTTTTT
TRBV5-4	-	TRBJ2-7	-	CASSFKGGSNEQYF	TGTGCCAGCAGCTTTAAAGGGGGGAGCAACGAGCAGTACTTC
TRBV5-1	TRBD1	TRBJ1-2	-	CASSRNGQGVTYGYTF	TGCGCCAGCAGCCGAAATGGCCAGGGGGTGACCTATGGCTACACCTTC
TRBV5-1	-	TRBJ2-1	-	CASSWGAGANEQFF	TGCGCCAGCAGCTGGGGAGCAGGGGCGAATGAGCAGTTCTTC
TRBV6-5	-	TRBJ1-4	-	CASRRGTNEKLFF	TGTGCCAGCCGTCGGGGGACGAATGAAAAACTGTTTTTT
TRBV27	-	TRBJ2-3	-	CASSWIGRGGTDTQYF	TGTGCCAGCAGTTGGATAGGCAGGGGGGGCACAGATACGCAGTATTTT
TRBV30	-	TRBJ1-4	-	CAYGRVGLRSEKLFF	TGTGCCTACGGGAGAGTGGGGCTGAGGAGTGAAAAACTGTTTTTT
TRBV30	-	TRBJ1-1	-	CAWRDGTGAFF	TGTGCCTGGAGAGATGGGACGGGGGCTTTCTTT
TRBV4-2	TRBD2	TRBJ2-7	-	CASSQEGLAELTYEQYF	TGTGCCAGCAGCCAAGAAGGACTAGCGGAGCTCACCTACGAGCAGTACTTC
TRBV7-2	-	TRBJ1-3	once	CASSVDSRFSGNTIYF	TGTGCCAGCAGCGTGGACAGCAGGTTCTCTGGAAACACCATATATTTT
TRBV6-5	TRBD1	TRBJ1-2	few	CASSSGTGGDYGYTF	TGTGCCAGCAGTTCGGGGACAGGGGGCGACTATGGCTACACCTTC
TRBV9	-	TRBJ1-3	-	CASSEGRAEVGNTIYF	TGTGCCAGCAGCGAAGGGAGGGCCGAGGTTGGAAACACCATATATTTT
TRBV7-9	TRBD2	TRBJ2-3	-	CASSVSGRATDTQYF	TGTGCCAGCAGCGTAAGCGGGAGGGCCACAGATACGCAGTATTTT
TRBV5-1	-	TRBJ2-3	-	CASSLGSSGRRLDTQYF	TGCGCCAGCAGCTTGGGCTCGTCGGGAAGAAGGTTGGATACGCAGTATTTT
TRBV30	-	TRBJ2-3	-	CAWGGGRGDTDTQYF	TGTGCCTGGGGTGGCGGGCGGGGTGACACAGATACGCAGTATTTT
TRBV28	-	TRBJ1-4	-	CASRPYGGEKLFF	TGTGCCAGCAGACCTTACGGGGGTGAAAAACTGTTTTTT
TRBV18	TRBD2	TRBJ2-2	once	CASSPLAGADAGELFF	TGTGCCAGCTCACCGTTAGCGGGAGCAGACGCCGGGGAGCTGTTTTTT
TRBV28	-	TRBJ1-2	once	CASSPPETGLYGYTF	TGTGCCAGCAGTCCCCCGGAGACAGGCCTCTATGGCTACACCTTC
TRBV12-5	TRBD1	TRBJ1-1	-	CASGLVLGQGLMNTEAFF	TGTGCTAGTGGTTTGGTACTCGGACAGGGGCTAATGAACACTGAAGCTTTCTTT
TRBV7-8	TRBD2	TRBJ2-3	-	CASSLAPAGSTDTQYF	TGTGCCAGCAGCTTAGCCCCAGCGGGGAGCACAGATACGCAGTATTTT
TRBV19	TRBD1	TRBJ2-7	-	CARLPKGTGKYEQYF	TGTGCCAGGCTCCCGAAGGGGACAGGAAAGTACGAGCAGTACTTC